This TCR beta chain comes out of a study of cytomegalovirus exposure and HLA in healthy donors. Overall study context: The use of the same platform for the approximately 130 validation repertoires and the roughly 630 first-cohort repertoires was reported by a later analysis. Findings and caveats of the study: A few of the chains that were CMV-associated were confirmed in vitro to be specific for CMV antigens.

About this clone itself: Antigen specificity is unknown.

Trimming shortened V by 6 bases and J by 10 bases, and 9 bases separated the two germline ends. The CDR3 is 10 residues long. Germline CDR1 reads MNHNS; CDR2 reads SASEGT. TCRdb's table, derived via immunoSEQ multiplex PCR, lists solely in-frame clones and lacks some. The data show roughly 330,000 clones, with about nine tenths seen just once and 1% to 1.5% held by the top ten. The clonotype originates from a woman in her 30s in good health and CMV-seropositive. This sequence joins TRBV6-1 and TRBJ1-2; D may be TRBD1 (5 bases). Sequences were obtained from PBMCs. Here the CDR3 reads CASSGTFYTF. CDR3 in DNA: TGTGCCAGCAGCGGGACTTTCTACACCTTC.